These 19 T cell receptor beta chains were sequenced from one sample in a study of blood T cell repertoires in COVID-19 (dated by TCRdb to the early 2020s). Libraries came from the immunoSEQ multiplex PCR assay. Here the immuneACCESS table is served through TCRdb, limited to in-frame sequences with V and J called. Missing clones are a known gap in these copies; in checked studies unresolved V genes cover under half, and the rest lacks a known reason. For this sample the table gives just under 30,000 clones, of which 85% to 90% were detected only once. The ten most abundant clones make up approximately 15% of the sample. Sequenced: peripheral blood. These receptors all come from a man older than 75 with acute or convalescent COVID-19.

This rearrangement joins TRBV20-1 to TRBJ1-5, with D unresolved. Between the trimmed V and J ends, which lost 5 bases and 4 bases, there was a span of 6 bases. CDR3 size: 11 residues. Germline V gene sequence: CDR1 DFQATT, CDR2 SNEGSKA (reference sequence). CDR3: CSAPGNQPQHF. The DNA of the CDR3 is TGCAGTGCTCCCGGGAATCAGCCCCAGCATTTT.

This clone came up once. The junction departs from germline at one end; a sequencing error may be responsible. The V and J genes are TRBV7-6 and TRBJ2-7; D gene ambiguous. Germline CDR1 SGHVS, CDR2 FNYEAQ. The CDR3 is 15 amino acids. CDR3 in amino acids: CASSPGLGPSNEQYF. The CDR3 nucleotides are TGTGCCAGCAGCCCAGGCCTGGGCCCCTCCAACGAGCAGTACTTC.

The V call is TRBV5-1, the J call TRBJ2-1; 7 nucleotides line up with TRBD2. The V segment lost 2 bases and the J segment 2 bases; nucleotides outside the gene matches: 4. Germline V gives CDR1 SGHRS, CDR2 YFSETQ. The CDR3 is made up of 15 amino acids. The CDR3 spells CASSFLRGAYNEQFF. The CDR3 nucleotides read TGCGCCAGCAGCTTCTTACGGGGGGCCTACAATGAGCAGTTCTTC.

V and J are TRBV11-2 and TRBJ1-6, with D possibly matching TRBD1 (5 bases). CDR1 SGHAT and CDR2 FQNNGV come from the germline V gene. Trimming cost V 1 base and J 7 bases, with 11 bases left between them. This CDR3 is built from 15 residues. As DNA, the CDR3 is TGTGCCAGCAGCTTAGCCACGACAGCAAATTCACCCCTCCACTTT. It codes for CASSLATTANSPLHF.

This clone has only one observation. The chain combines TRBV19 with TRBJ2-1; 9 bases match TRBD2. Unmatched junction bases numbered 11, after V lost 2 bases and J lost 6 bases. The CDR3 has 17 residues. Looked up from germline, CDR1 is LNHDA and CDR2 is SQIVND (reference sequence). The CDR3 loop is CASSIREAGGPGNEQFF. The CDR3 DNA sequence: TGTGCCAGTAGTATACGAGAGGCGGGGGGGCCAGGCAATGAGCAGTTCTTC.

The rearrangement links TRBV3-1 (or the pseudogene TRBV3-2) to TRBJ2-7; tentative D call: TRBD2 (6 bases). Germline-derived CDR1 and CDR2 are LGHDT and YNNKEL (reference sequence). The CDR3 runs 12 residues. V lost 5 bases to trimming and J lost 6 bases, with 11 bases between them. In DNA form, the CDR3 reads TGTGCCAGCAGCTGGGGGAGGCGCGAGCAGTACTTC. Translation gives CASSWGRREQYF.

This chain uses TRBV29-1 with TRBJ1-2, with 9 bases that match TRBD1. Germline V gene sequence: CDR1 SQVTM, CDR2 ANQGSEA. There are 17 residues in the CDR3. V lost 3 bases, J lost 5 bases, and 16 bases stayed unmatched. This CDR3 is CSVDSGTGHGGTYGYTF. The DNA for the CDR3 is TGCAGCGTTGATTCCGGGACAGGGCATGGGGGGACGTATGGCTACACCTTC.

The chain combines TRBV19 with TRBJ2-3, with D uncertain. The CDR3 has 13 amino acids. Deletions cut 6 bases from V and 0 bases from J, with 7 bases between. Germline assignment: CDR1 LNHDA and CDR2 SQIVND (reference sequence). The CDR3 is CASRTTSTDTQYF. In DNA, the CDR3 is TGTGCCAGTAGGACAACTAGCACAGATACGCAGTATTTT.

The V call is TRBV20-1, the J call TRBJ2-3, with 9 positions matching TRBD2. The CDR3 covers 11 residues. Germline CDR1 DFQATT, CDR2 SNEGSKA (reference sequence). As DNA, the CDR3 is TGCGGGGCGGGGGGGCCCGATACGCAGTATTTT. This gives the protein CGAGGPDTQYF.

The rearrangement joins TRBV12-3 or TRBV12-4 to TRBJ2-7, with D hard to call. The CDR3 is 13 residues long. V was clipped by 1 base and J by 0 bases, with 4 bases between them. The DNA for the CDR3 is TGTGCCAGCAGTTTAGACTTCTCCTACGAGCAGTACTTC. It yields the protein CASSLDFSYEQYF.

The chain is built from TRBV30 and TRBJ2-7; the D gene is possibly TRBD2 (5 bases). Trimming removed 4 bases from V and 3 bases from J, with 10 bases in between. Germline V gene lookup returns CDR1 GTSNPN and CDR2 SVGIG (reference sequence). The length of the CDR3 is 12 residues. The CDR3 DNA reads as TGTGCCTGGACGGACGGGAACTACGAGCAGTACTTC. Its protein is CAWTDGNYEQYF.

The gene calls are TRBV3-1 (or the pseudogene TRBV3-2) and TRBJ2-7, with D unresolved. The CDR3 covers 15 residues. The V gene's germline CDR1 is LGHDT and CDR2 YNNKEL (reference sequence). Between the trimmed V and J ends, which lost 1 base and 3 bases, there was a span of 13 bases. CDR3 nucleotides: TGTGCCAGCAGCCAAGGACCTGACACCTACTACGAGCAGTACTTC. It translates to CASSQGPDTYYEQYF.

The chain couples TRBV9 to TRBJ2-1, with D unresolved. Germline values: CDR1 SGDLS, CDR2 YYNGEE. The CDR3 covers 14 residues. Trimming pared 0 bases from V and 0 bases from J, leaving 4 bases between. The CDR3 coding sequence is TGTGCCAGCAGCGTAGGGAGCTCCTACAATGAGCAGTTCTTC. This encodes CASSVGSSYNEQFF.

The chain uses TRBV28 and TRBJ1-3; D remains ambiguous. The V gene's germline CDR1 is MDHEN and CDR2 SYDVKM. The length of the CDR3 is 11 residues. With 8 bases removed from V and 6 bases from J, the gap between germline ends came to 8 bases. This CDR3 reads CASSGKNTIYF. The CDR3 DNA reads as TGTGCCAGCTCGGGGAAAAACACCATATATTTT.

CDR3 coding DNA: TGTGCCATCAGCTCAGACAGGGGCGACACAGATACGCAGTATTTT. Translating gives CAISSDRGDTDTQYF. This chain links TRBV10-3 with TRBJ2-3; 8 nucleotides match TRBD1. V gave up 6 bases and J gave up 2 bases; unmatched junction bases: 7. Germline V lookup: CDR1 ENHRY, CDR2 SYGVKD. CDR3 length: 15 amino acids.

The chain combines TRBV5-1 with TRBJ1-1; maybe TRBD1 (6 bases). The ends were cut back, 0 bases at V and 7 bases at J, with 13 bases in the middle. This CDR3 contains 14 residues. CDR1 SGHRS and CDR2 YFSETQ come from the germline V gene. This CDR3 is CASSLVAWGREAFF. The CDR3 region has the DNA TGCGCCAGCAGCTTGGTGGCATGGGGGCGTGAAGCTTTCTTT.

V gene TRBV2 combines with J gene TRBJ2-1; 7 bases align to TRBD2. Germline loops: CDR1 SNHLY, CDR2 FYNNEI. The V and J ends lost 5 bases and 13 bases, in that order; junction bases with no gene match: 8. The CDR3 is 12 residues long. CDR3 loop: CASSRWEGKQFF. For the CDR3, the DNA is TGTGCCAGCAGTCGGTGGGAGGGGAAACAGTTCTTC.

This clone appeared a few times. The chain recombines TRBV27 with TRBJ1-5; 7 bases are a match to TRBD1. The CDR3 consists of 15 residues. Trimming took 5 bases from V and 5 from J; bases not matched to a gene: 9. CDR1 is MNHEY, CDR2 SMNVEV, per germline (reference sequence). This chain's CDR3 is CASSAKQGIYQPQHF. The DNA of the CDR3 is TGTGCCAGCAGTGCAAAACAGGGGATCTATCAGCCCCAGCATTTT.

This chain uses TRBV5-8 with TRBJ2-7; D is possibly TRBD1 (6 bases). This CDR3 comprises 14 residues. V was cut by 0 bases and J by 6 bases, with 13 bases left in between. The V gene's germline CDR1 is SGHTS and CDR2 YDEGEE. CDR3 DNA sequence: TGTGCCAGCAGCTTGGCCGACAGGTCCAGCGAGCAGTACTTC. This encodes CASSLADRSSEQYF.